This entry lists 14 T cell receptor beta chains sequenced from one sample in a study of control samples from healthy donors and cancer patients. The data were produced by immunoSEQ multiplex PCR, yet TCRdb's version contains in-frame clones alone and is incomplete. The sample contains some 150,000 clones, just under 95% of which appear only once. Sequenced material: PBMCs. The receptors were sampled from a man aged 55 to 70 with colorectal cancer.

The chain uses TRBV6-5 and TRBJ2-1; TRBD2 aligns across 10 bases. J was trimmed by 4 bases and V by 8 bases; bases with no gene match: 8. This CDR3 spans 15 amino acids. CDR1 is MNHEY and CDR2 is SVGAGI in the germline V gene. CDR3 protein: CASSTGTSAYNEQFF. The CDR3 nucleotides are TGTGCCAGCTCTACCGGGACTAGCGCTTACAATGAGCAGTTCTTC.

The gene calls are TRBV5-1 and TRBJ1-5; a possible D gene is TRBD1 (6 bases). Trimming took off 0 bases at V and 6 bases at J, with 10 bases between the two ends. CDR1 and CDR2 from the germline V gene are SGHRS and YFSETQ. The CDR3 has 14 residues. The CDR3 is CASSLGTDGQPQHF. DNA of the CDR3: TGCGCCAGCAGCTTGGGGACAGACGGTCAGCCCCAGCATTTT.

The chain uses TRBV11-1 and TRBJ2-7; 11 bases match TRBD1. Germline V gene lookup returns CDR1 SGHAT and CDR2 FQDESV (reference sequence). The CDR3 spans 14 residues. V shed 4 bases and J 5 bases; nucleotides not matched to a gene: 4. The CDR3 loop reads CASSSGQGAHEQYF. The CDR3 coding sequence is TGTGCCAGCAGCTCAGGACAGGGGGCGCACGAGCAGTACTTC.

The V gene is TRBV9, the J gene TRBJ2-7; the match to TRBD2 covers 12 bases. Germline CDR1 is SGDLS and CDR2 is YYNGEE. CDR3 size: 15 residues. V lost 4 bases, J lost 7 bases, and 9 bases stayed unmatched. CDR3 amino acids: CASSPDGLAGKEQYF. CDR3 sequence (DNA): TGTGCCAGCAGCCCGGACGGACTAGCGGGGAAGGAGCAGTACTTC.

The chain recombines TRBV5-1 with TRBJ1-2; 10 bases are a match to TRBD1. The V and J ends lost 8 bases and 0 bases, in that order; junction bases with no gene match: 4. The CDR3 has 14 amino acids. Germline V lookup: CDR1 SGHRS, CDR2 YFSETQ. For the CDR3, the DNA is TGCGCCAGTGGGACAGGGGATCCTAACTATGGCTACACCTTC. It translates to CASGTGDPNYGYTF.

This chain uses TRBV19 with TRBJ2-1; the match to TRBD2 covers 9 bases. This CDR3 is 15 amino acids long. From germline, CDR1 is LNHDA and CDR2 SQIVND (reference sequence). V dropped 4 bases and J dropped 6; count of bases not matched to a gene: 7. The CDR3 reads CASSTGGGAGNEQFF. The CDR3 nucleotides read TGTGCCAGTAGTACGGGCGGGGGGGCCGGCAATGAGCAGTTCTTC.

The chain is built from TRBV21-1 and TRBJ1-3; TRBD1 is taken as the D call from the table, unchecked against the DNA. TRBV21-1 is labeled a pseudogene. The CDR3 spans 17 residues. The CDR3 nucleotides read TGTGCCAGCAGGTCCTTAGAGGACAGGGACTCTGGAAACACCATATATTTT. This sequence encodes CASRSLEDRDSGNTIYF.

The chain links TRBV7-2 to TRBJ1-2; no clear D. The CDR3 has 14 residues. Per the germline V gene, CDR1 is SGHTA and CDR2 is FQGNSA. The V end lost 1 base, the J end lost 8 bases, and 14 bases lay between the germline ends. The CDR3 bases are TGTGCCAGCAGCTTAGATTCACAGTCAAAGGGCTACACCTTC. Translated: CASSLDSQSKGYTF.

The rearrangement uses TRBV11-2 and TRBJ2-2, with D hard to call. The CDR3 runs 14 residues. Germline V lookup: CDR1 SGHAT, CDR2 FQNNGV. The germline V and J ends were trimmed by 5 bases and 1 base, with 8 bases remaining between them. For the CDR3, the DNA is TGTGCCAGCAGCCCAACAGTGAACACCGGGGAGCTGTTTTTT. Translation: CASSPTVNTGELFF. Complete variable domain (other parts from reference TRBV11-2 and TRBJ2-2): EAGVAQSPRYKIIEKRQSVAFWCNPISGHATLYWYQQILGQGPKLLIQFQNNGVVDDSQLPKDRFSAERLKGVDSTLKIQPAKLEDSAVYLCASSPTVNTGELFFGEGSRLTVL.

The chain is built from TRBV24-1 and TRBJ2-2; D not resolved. The CDR3 has 13 amino acids. Looked up from germline, CDR1 is KGHDR and CDR2 is SFDVKD. The V gene lost 1 base and the J gene lost 4 bases, with 3 bases spanning the gap. The CDR3 reads CATSDFLTGELFF. CDR3 coding DNA: TGTGCCACCAGTGATTTTCTCACCGGGGAGCTGTTTTTT.

V and J are TRBV6-1 and TRBJ1-4; 8 nucleotides agree with TRBD1. Germline V gives CDR1 MNHNS, CDR2 SASEGT. The CDR3 loop spans 15 amino acids. Unmatched junction bases numbered 5, after V lost 3 bases and J lost 5 bases. CDR3 protein: CASSDRDRWNEKLFF. CDR3 in DNA: TGTGCCAGCAGTGACCGGGACAGGTGGAATGAAAAACTGTTTTTT.

The chain links TRBV7-9 to TRBJ1-2; possibly TRBD1 for D (5 bases). The V end lost 0 bases, the J end lost 4 bases, and 12 bases lay between the germline ends. The CDR3 loop spans 15 amino acids. The germline V gene encodes CDR1 SEHNR and CDR2 FQNEAQ (reference sequence). The CDR3 DNA follows: TGTGCCAGCAGCTTAGCGACGGGGGAAAGCTATGGCTACACCTTC. Its protein product is CASSLATGESYGYTF.

This rearrangement joins TRBV9 to TRBJ1-2, with TRBD1 matching over 8 bases. Germline-derived CDR1 and CDR2 are SGDLS and YYNGEE. There are 15 residues in the CDR3. V was pared by 4 bases and J by 4 bases, with 9 bases of the junction left unmatched. The CDR3 DNA is TGTGCCAGCAGCTTACTAATCGGACAGGGCTATGGCTACACCTTC. It yields the protein CASSLLIGQGYGYTF.

The CDR3 reads CASSHEGSGNTIYF. In DNA, the CDR3 is TGTGCCAGCTCGCACGAGGGATCTGGAAACACCATATATTTT. The chain recombines TRBV2 with TRBJ1-3, with D unclear. The V and J ends lost 8 bases and 1 base respectively, with 12 bases between them. Germline loops: CDR1 SNHLY, CDR2 FYNNEI. CDR3 length: 14 residues.